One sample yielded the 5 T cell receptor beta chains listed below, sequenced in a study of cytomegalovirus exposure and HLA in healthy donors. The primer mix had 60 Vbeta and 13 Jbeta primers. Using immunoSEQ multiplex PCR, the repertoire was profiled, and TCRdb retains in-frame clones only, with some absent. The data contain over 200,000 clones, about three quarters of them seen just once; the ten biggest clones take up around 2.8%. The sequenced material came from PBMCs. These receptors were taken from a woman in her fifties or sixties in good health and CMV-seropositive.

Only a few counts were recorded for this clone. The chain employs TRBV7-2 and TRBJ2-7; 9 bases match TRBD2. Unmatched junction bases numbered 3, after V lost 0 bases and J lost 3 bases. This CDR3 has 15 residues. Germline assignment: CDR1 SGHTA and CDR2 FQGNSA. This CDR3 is CASSLALAGLYEQYF. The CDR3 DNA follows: TGTGCCAGCAGCTTAGCGCTAGCGGGGCTCTACGAGCAGTACTTC.

The CDR3 here is CASRLRGGEGGYTF. The CDR3 DNA reads TGTGCCAGTAGGCTCCGTGGGGGGGAAGGCGGCTACACCTTC. The chain has TRBV19 and TRBJ1-2, with a possible D match to TRBD1 (5 bases). The length of the CDR3 is 14 residues. V lost 6 bases and J lost 8, with 19 bases in between. Looked up from germline, CDR1 is LNHDA and CDR2 is SQIVND (reference sequence). Supplemented by reference TRBV19 and TRBJ1-2, the full variable domain reads DGGITQSPKYLFRKEGQNVTLSCEQNLNHDAMYWYRQDPGQGLRLIYYSQIVNDFQKGDIAEGYSVSREKKESFPLTVTSAQKNPTAFYLCASRLRGGEGGYTFGSGTRLTVV.

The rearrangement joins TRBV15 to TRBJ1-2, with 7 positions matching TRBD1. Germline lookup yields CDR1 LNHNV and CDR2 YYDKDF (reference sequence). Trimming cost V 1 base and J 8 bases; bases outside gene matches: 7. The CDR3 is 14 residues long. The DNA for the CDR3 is TGTGCCACCAGCAGAGCCGGAGGGGGCGCGGGCTACACCTTC. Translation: CATSRAGGGAGYTF.

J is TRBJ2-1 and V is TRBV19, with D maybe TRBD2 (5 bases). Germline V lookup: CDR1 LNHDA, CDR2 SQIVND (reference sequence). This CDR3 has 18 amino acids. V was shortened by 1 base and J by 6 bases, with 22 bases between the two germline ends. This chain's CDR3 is CASSIGFGGGGFPNEQFF. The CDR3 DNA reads TGTGCCAGTAGTATAGGCTTTGGCGGCGGCGGGTTCCCCAATGAGCAGTTCTTC.

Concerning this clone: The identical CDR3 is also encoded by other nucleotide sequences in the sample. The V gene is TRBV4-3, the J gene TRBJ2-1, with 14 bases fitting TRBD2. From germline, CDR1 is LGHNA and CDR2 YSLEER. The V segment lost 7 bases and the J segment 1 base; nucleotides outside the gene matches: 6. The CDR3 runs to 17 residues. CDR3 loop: CASTRTSGGTSYNEQFF. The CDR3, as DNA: TGCGCCAGCACAAGGACTAGCGGGGGGACATCCTACAATGAGCAGTTCTTC.